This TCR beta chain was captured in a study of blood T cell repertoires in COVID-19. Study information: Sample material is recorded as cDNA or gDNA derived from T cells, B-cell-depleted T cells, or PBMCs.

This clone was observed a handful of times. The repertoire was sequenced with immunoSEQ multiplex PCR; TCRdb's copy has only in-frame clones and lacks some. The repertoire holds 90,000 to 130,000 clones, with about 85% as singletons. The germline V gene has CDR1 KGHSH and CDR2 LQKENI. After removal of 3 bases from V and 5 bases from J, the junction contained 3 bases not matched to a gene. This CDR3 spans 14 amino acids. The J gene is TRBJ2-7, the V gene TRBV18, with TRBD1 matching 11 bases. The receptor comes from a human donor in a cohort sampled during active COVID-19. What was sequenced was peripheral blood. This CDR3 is CASSPGQGVHEQYF. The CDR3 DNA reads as TGTGCCAGCTCACCGGGACAGGGGGTCCACGAGCAGTACTTC.